The TCR beta chain described here comes from a study of control samples from healthy donors and cancer patients. This CDR3 spans 13 amino acids. Germline V CDR1 and CDR2: SGDLS, YYNGEE. The V gene lost 2 bases and the J gene lost 9 bases, with 12 bases spanning the gap. Assay: immunoSEQ multiplex PCR; the TCRdb copy retains only in-frame clones and omits some. The sample lists about 160,000 clones, roughly 90% seen once, with around 11% in the top ten. Specimen: blood. V usage is TRBV9 and J usage is TRBJ1-5; D is unresolved. This receptor was obtained from a man in his thirties or forties in good health. The CDR3, as DNA: TGTGCCAGCAGCGTCACATTAGGAGGGCCCCAGCATTTT. Translation gives CASSVTLGGPQHF.